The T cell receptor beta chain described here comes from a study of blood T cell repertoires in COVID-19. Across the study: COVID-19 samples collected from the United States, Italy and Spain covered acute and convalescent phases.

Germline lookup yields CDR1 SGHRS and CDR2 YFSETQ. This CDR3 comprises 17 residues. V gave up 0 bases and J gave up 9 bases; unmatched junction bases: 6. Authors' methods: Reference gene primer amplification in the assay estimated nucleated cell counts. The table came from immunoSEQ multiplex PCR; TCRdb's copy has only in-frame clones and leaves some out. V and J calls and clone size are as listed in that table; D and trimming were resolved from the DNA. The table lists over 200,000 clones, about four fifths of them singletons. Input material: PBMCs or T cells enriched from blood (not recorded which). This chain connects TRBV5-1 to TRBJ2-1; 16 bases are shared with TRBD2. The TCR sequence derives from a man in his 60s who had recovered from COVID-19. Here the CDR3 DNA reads TGCGCCAGCAGCTTGGCTGGGACTAGCGGGGGGGCCGGTGAGCAGTTCTTC. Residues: CASSLAGTSGGAGEQFF.